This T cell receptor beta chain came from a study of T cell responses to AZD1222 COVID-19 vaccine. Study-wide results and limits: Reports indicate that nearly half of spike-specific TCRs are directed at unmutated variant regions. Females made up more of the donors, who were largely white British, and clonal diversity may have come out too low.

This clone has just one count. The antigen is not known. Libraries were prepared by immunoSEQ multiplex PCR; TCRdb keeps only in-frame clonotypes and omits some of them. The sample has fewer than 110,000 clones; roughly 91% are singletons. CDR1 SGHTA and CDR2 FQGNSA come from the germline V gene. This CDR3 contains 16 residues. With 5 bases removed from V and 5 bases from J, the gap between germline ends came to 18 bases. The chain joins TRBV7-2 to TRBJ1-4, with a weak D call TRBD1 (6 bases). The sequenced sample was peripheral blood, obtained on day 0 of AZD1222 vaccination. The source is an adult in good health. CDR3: CASSAQPGQPNEKLFF. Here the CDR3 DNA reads TGTGCCAGCAGCGCACAGCCGGGACAACCGAATGAAAAACTGTTTTTT.